The 20 T cell receptor beta chains reported below all come from one sample, sequenced in a study of blood T cell repertoires in COVID-19. Using immunoSEQ multiplex PCR, the repertoire was profiled, and TCRdb retains in-frame clones only, with some absent. Of 200,000 to 250,000 clones in the sample, roughly nine tenths are singletons; the top ten hold around 0.84%. Source material: peripheral blood. These receptors were collected from a man between 60 and 70 years old with COVID-19, enrolled during active disease.

This clone was counted a few times. The chain recombines TRBV29-1 with TRBJ2-1; 11 nucleotides line up with TRBD2. This CDR3 is built from 17 residues. The germline V gene has CDR1 SQVTM and CDR2 ANQGSEA. Losses at the gene ends were 3 bases for V and 0 bases for J; bases not matched to a gene: 7. Here the CDR3 reads CSVDLGLAESSYNEQFF. The CDR3 nucleotides are TGCAGCGTTGACCTGGGACTAGCGGAGAGCTCCTACAATGAGCAGTTCTTC.

The V call is TRBV5-1, the J call TRBJ2-7, with TRBD1 identical over 8 bases. The CDR3 has 14 residues. Trimming cost V 4 bases and J 4 bases; bases outside gene matches: 7. Germline CDR1 and CDR2: SGHRS and YFSETQ. The CDR3 protein is CASSVGQGLYEQYF. Here the CDR3 DNA reads TGCGCCAGCAGCGTCGGACAGGGCCTTTACGAGCAGTACTTC. The full variable domain, in which reference TRBV5-1 and TRBJ2-7 provide the parts outside the CDR3, is KAGVTQTPRYLIKTRGQQVTLSCSPISGHRSVSWYQQTPGQGLQFLFEYFSETQRNKGNFPGRFSGRQFSNSRSEMNVSTLELGDSALYLCASSVGQGLYEQYFGPGTRLTVT.

This clone turned up a few times. This chain links TRBV2 with TRBJ1-1; tentatively, D is TRBD1 (6 bases). The CDR3 loop spans 13 amino acids. Germline V gene data show CDR1 as SNHLY and CDR2 as FYNNEI. The ends were cut back, 8 bases at V and 0 bases at J, with 10 bases in the middle. In DNA, the CDR3 is TGTGCCAGCGGGAGGGACATGAACACTGAAGCTTTCTTT. Translation: CASGRDMNTEAFF.

The V and J genes are TRBV6-5 and TRBJ1-4; 10 positions match TRBD1. This CDR3 has 14 amino acids. V shed 6 bases, J shed 8 bases, and the junction held 6 bases outside the gene matches. Germline CDR1 reads MNHEY; CDR2 reads SVGAGI. The CDR3 region has the DNA TGTGCCAGCAGGGCCGGGACAGGGGTGGAAAAACTGTTTTTT. Amino acids: CASRAGTGVEKLFF.

This chain links TRBV7-9 with TRBJ2-7, with 11 bases lining up with TRBD2. J was trimmed by 3 bases and V by 1 base; bases with no gene match: 5. Germline V gene data show CDR1 as SEHNR and CDR2 as FQNEAQ (reference sequence). CDR3 length equals 16 residues. Written as DNA, the CDR3 is TGTGCCAGCAGCTTAGGCCTAGCGGGAGGATACTACGAGCAGTACTTC. Amino acids: CASSLGLAGGYYEQYF.

This chain uses TRBV5-5 with TRBJ2-7; D may be TRBD1 (5 bases). This CDR3 has 14 amino acids. The germline V and J ends were trimmed by 0 bases and 1 base, with 8 bases remaining between them. Germline CDR1 and CDR2: SGHKS and YYEKEE (reference sequence). The CDR3 region is CASSLGPGSYEQYF. The CDR3, as DNA: TGTGCCAGCAGCTTGGGACCAGGGTCCTACGAGCAGTACTTC. The full variable domain, in which reference TRBV5-5 and TRBJ2-7 provide the parts outside the CDR3, is DAGVTQSPTHLIKTRGQQVTLRCSPISGHKSVSWYQQVLGQGPQFIFQYYEKEERGRGNFPDRFSARQFPNYSSELNVNALLLGDSALYLCASSLGPGSYEQYFGPGTRLTVT.

The chain is built from TRBV6-1 and TRBJ2-7, with D unclear. From germline, CDR1 is MNHNS and CDR2 SASEGT. The CDR3 has 15 residues. V was shortened by 1 base and J by 5 bases, with 15 bases between the two germline ends. The CDR3 region has the DNA TGTGCCAGCAGTGAAGGAGTGGTCTTTACTAACGAGCAGTACTTC. It translates to CASSEGVVFTNEQYF.

V gene TRBV7-8 combines with J gene TRBJ1-5; 8 nucleotides agree with TRBD1. The V gene's germline CDR1 is SGHVS and CDR2 FQNEAQ. V lost 5 bases, J lost 2 bases, and 11 bases stayed unmatched. The CDR3 has 17 residues. The CDR3 nucleotides read TGTGCCAGCAGCCCACACACGACAGGGGACCGCAATCAGCCCCAGCATTTT. Residues: CASSPHTTGDRNQPQHF.

The chain links TRBV19 to TRBJ1-1, with D unclear. V dropped 6 bases and J dropped 6 bases, with 11 bases sitting between them. Germline CDR1 reads LNHDA; CDR2 reads SQIVND (reference sequence). There are 12 residues in the CDR3. The CDR3 coding sequence is TGTGCCAGTAGCTACGACTCATCTGAAGCTTTCTTT. As protein: CASSYDSSEAFF.

The J gene is TRBJ1-4, the V gene TRBV18; D remains ambiguous. Germline CDR1 and CDR2: KGHSH and LQKENI. The CDR3 has 15 amino acids. Trimming removed 4 bases at V and 0 bases at J, with 9 bases between. In nucleotides, the CDR3 is TGTGCCAGCTCACGTAACAGTGCAACTAATGAAAAACTGTTTTTT. Protein: CASSRNSATNEKLFF.

The chain recombines TRBV28 with TRBJ1-2; TRBD1 matches at 8 bases. Germline V gives CDR1 MDHEN, CDR2 SYDVKM. This CDR3 is built from 13 residues. With V trimmed by 6 bases and J by 5 bases, 5 bases remained unmatched. CDR3 loop: CASSRDRYYGYTF. In nucleotides, the CDR3 is TGTGCCAGCAGCAGGGACAGGTATTATGGCTACACCTTC.

The chain uses TRBV6-5 and TRBJ1-6; D gene uncertain. Germline loops: CDR1 MNHEY, CDR2 SVGAGI. This CDR3 region has 14 residues. V lost 2 bases and J 9 bases, leaving 11 bases between the germline ends. The CDR3 coding sequence is TGTGCCAGCAGTTACGAGGGTTCGGTTTCACCCCTCCACTTT. This gives the protein CASSYEGSVSPLHF.

The genes are TRBV30 and TRBJ1-2; possibly TRBD1 for D (6 bases). V dropped 0 bases and J dropped 4 bases, with 12 bases sitting between them. This CDR3 is built from 14 residues. CDR1 and CDR2 from the germline V gene are GTSNPN and SVGIG (reference sequence). The DNA for the CDR3 is TGTGCCTGGAGTGTATTCGGGGGGCCCTATGGCTACACCTTC. Encoded protein: CAWSVFGGPYGYTF.

The rearrangement joins TRBV28 to TRBJ2-1, with a weak D call TRBD2 (7 bases). The germline V gene has CDR1 MDHEN and CDR2 SYDVKM. This CDR3 spans 16 amino acids. V was trimmed by 8 bases and J by 7 bases, leaving 24 bases between them. The CDR3 DNA reads TGTGCCAGCCCACCGCTGGGGGGAGGGGGGCGGAATGAGCAGTTCTTC. It yields the protein CASPPLGGGGRNEQFF. Full variable domain (rest looked up from reference TRBV28 and TRBJ2-1): DVKVTQSSRYLVKRTGEKVFLECVQDMDHENMFWYRQDPGLGLRLIYFSYDVKMKEKGDIPEGYSVSREKKERFSLILESASTNQTSMYLCASPPLGGGGRNEQFFGPGTRLTVL.

J is TRBJ2-7 and V is TRBV2; the D gene is possibly TRBD2 (6 bases). Germline CDR1 and CDR2: SNHLY and FYNNEI. The CDR3 sequence is 12 residues long. V was trimmed by 6 bases and J by 3 bases, leaving 9 bases between them. This CDR3 reads CASRFGGYEQYF. The CDR3 DNA is TGTGCCAGCAGATTCGGGGGCTACGAGCAGTACTTC.

V is TRBV28 and J is TRBJ1-1, with D unresolved. CDR3 length: 14 amino acids. Trimming stripped 5 bases from V and 4 bases from J, with 14 bases between. CDR1 is MDHEN, CDR2 SYDVKM, per germline. The CDR3 protein is CASSPNSLSTEAFF. In DNA form, the CDR3 reads TGTGCCAGCAGTCCAAACTCCCTCTCCACTGAAGCTTTCTTT.

The chain uses TRBV4-1 and TRBJ2-3; 12 nucleotides match TRBD2. This CDR3 comprises 17 residues. Germline-derived CDR1 and CDR2 are MGHRA and YSYEKL. V lost 4 bases and J lost 7; bases outside the gene matches: 12. CDR3 coding DNA: TGCGCCAGCAGCCGTAATCTAGCGGGGGGGACGAATCATACGCAGTATTTT. Encoded protein: CASSRNLAGGTNHTQYF.

This chain joins TRBV30 and TRBJ2-1; TRBD2 matches 8 bases. This CDR3 has 18 amino acids. Germline CDR1 GTSNPN, CDR2 SVGIG (reference sequence). J lost 0 bases, V lost 0 bases, and 10 bases had no gene match. This CDR3 is CAWSVNGGEARSYNEQFF. CDR3 in DNA: TGTGCCTGGAGTGTAAACGGGGGGGAGGCCCGCTCCTACAATGAGCAGTTCTTC. The whole variable domain, remainder taken from reference TRBV30 and TRBJ2-1, is SQTIHQWPATLVQPVGSPLSLECTVEGTSNPNLYWYRQAAGRGLQLLFYSVGIGQISSEVPQNLSASRPQDRQFILSSKKLLLSDSGFYLCAWSVNGGEARSYNEQFFGPGTRLTVL.

This chain's CDR3 is CASSSSAAYEQYF. CDR3 DNA sequence: TGTGCCAGCTCTAGCAGTGCCGCCTACGAGCAGTACTTC. This rearrangement joins TRBV7-2 to TRBJ2-7, with a possible D match to TRBD2 (5 bases). CDR1 SGHTA and CDR2 FQGNSA come from the germline V gene. The CDR3 spans 13 residues. Trimming shortened V by 8 bases and J by 2 bases, and 13 bases separated the two germline ends.

This rearrangement joins TRBV10-1 to TRBJ1-6; perhaps TRBD1 as D (5 bases). The germline V gene has CDR1 WNHNN and CDR2 SYGVQD (reference sequence). V lost 6 bases and J lost 9, with 18 bases in between. There are 15 residues in the CDR3. CDR3 region: CASSQSRDLGSPLHF. CDR3 coding DNA: TGCGCCAGCAGCCAAAGCAGGGATTTGGGTTCACCCCTCCACTTT.